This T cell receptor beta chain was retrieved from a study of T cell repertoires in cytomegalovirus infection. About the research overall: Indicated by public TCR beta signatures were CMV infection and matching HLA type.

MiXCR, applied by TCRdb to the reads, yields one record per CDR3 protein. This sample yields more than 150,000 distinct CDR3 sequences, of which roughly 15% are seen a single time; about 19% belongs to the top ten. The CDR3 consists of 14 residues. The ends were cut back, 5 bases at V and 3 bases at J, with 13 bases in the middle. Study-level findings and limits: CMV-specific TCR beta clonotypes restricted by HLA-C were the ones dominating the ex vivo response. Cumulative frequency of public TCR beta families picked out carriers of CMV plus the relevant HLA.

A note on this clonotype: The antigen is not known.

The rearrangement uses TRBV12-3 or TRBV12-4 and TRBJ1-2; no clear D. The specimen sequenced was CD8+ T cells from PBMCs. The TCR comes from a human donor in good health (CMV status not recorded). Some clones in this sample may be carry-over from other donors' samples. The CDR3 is CASSMGLSYYGYTF. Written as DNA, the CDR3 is TGTGCCAGCAGTATGGGTCTATCCTACTATGGCTACACCTTC.